The clone carrying this TCR beta chain was picked up one time. Germline loops: CDR1 SEHNR, CDR2 FQNEAQ (reference sequence). Trimming stripped 1 base from V and 2 bases from J, with 14 bases between. The CDR3 covers 16 residues. Macro-dissection enriched premalignant or tumor cells before nucleic acid extraction. The entry originates in a study of immune evolution from preneoplasia to lung adenocarcinoma. Background on the study: HLA loss of heterozygosity: about 7% AIS, around 16% MIA, about 35% ADC, none AAH.

The data were produced by immunoSEQ multiplex PCR, yet TCRdb's version contains in-frame clones alone and is incomplete. This sample carries over 30,000 clones, roughly 74% of them seen once, and the ten largest clones take approximately 6.1%. This receptor was taken from a person in their sixties with lung adenocarcinoma. Sequenced: FFPE invasive lung adenocarcinoma tissue. The V and J genes are TRBV7-9 and TRBJ1-1, with D uncertain. CDR3 loop: CASSLGVSADNTEAFF. Here the CDR3 DNA reads TGTGCCAGCAGCTTAGGGGTGTCGGCTGACAACACTGAAGCTTTCTTT.